The present TCR beta chain was sequenced within a study of identical twins. TCRdb fed the 5' RACE reads into MiXCR, producing one record per CDR3 protein. The table has some 300,000 distinct CDR3 sequences, roughly 12% seen once; the top ten hold roughly 7%. Germline V gene sequence: CDR1 SGHAT, CDR2 FQNNGV. Trimming shortened V by 1 base and J by 8 bases, and 8 bases separated the two germline ends. The CDR3 is 12 amino acids. As to this clonotype: The antigen remains undetermined.

Study-wide results and limits: Those out-of-frame alpha sequences shared by twins showed an excess of low generation probability. Cross-sectional statistics underpinned the conclusions; the same donors were not followed. Recombination models fit unrelated individuals' TCR alpha sharing but underestimated twins'.

This sample also belongs to another study, concerning yellow fever vaccine responses in identical twins.

This TCR came from a woman aged 18 to 35 in good health. The gene calls are TRBV11-2 and TRBJ1-1; no firm D call. The sequenced sample was CD8+ T cells sorted from blood. The CDR3 sequence is CASSLVTIEAFF. For the CDR3, the DNA is TGTGCCAGCAGCTTAGTCACGATAGAAGCTTTCTTT.